This T cell receptor (beta chain) was obtained from a study of radiotherapy plus CTLA-4 blockade in lung cancer. Study-level findings and limits: The study found tumor-derived TCR clones expanded in blood after radiotherapy plus ipilimumab.

Using immunoSEQ multiplex PCR, the repertoire was profiled, and TCRdb retains in-frame clones only, with some absent. Of some 110,000 clones in the sample, more than 80% were seen once. The CDR3 sequence is 18 residues long. Germline lookup yields CDR1 MNHEY and CDR2 SMNVEV (reference sequence). Trimming cost V 5 bases and J 3 bases, with 25 bases left between them. Details on this clone: The antigen is unknown.

The genes are TRBV27 and TRBJ1-2; D possibly corresponds to TRBD1 (6 bases). The receptor comes from a human donor with non-small cell lung cancer that progressed on radiotherapy plus ipilimumab. The sequencing used peripheral blood, collected from a patient treated with radiotherapy plus ipilimumab. In nucleotides, the CDR3 is TGTGCCAGCAGTCCTATGGTGGCGGGGGCCCCCTCTTACTATGGCTACACCTTC. Residues: CASSPMVAGAPSYYGYTF.